Detailed here is one T cell receptor (beta chain). Its target is unknown. This record belongs to a study of blood T cells in healthy people across ages. There are 12 residues in the CDR3. The germline gives CDR1 SEHNR, CDR2 FQNEAQ (reference sequence). PCR was performed a second time for about 7 to 12 cycles using a sample-barcoded 5' primer and a J-beta primer mix. A single record per CDR3 protein comes from TCRdb applying MiXCR to the 5' RACE reads. Counted here are more than 700,000 distinct CDR3 sequences, about 55% occurring once; the ten biggest clones make up around 41%. General study findings and limits: With age, beta diversity per million T cells declined roughly linearly, significantly by approximately 40.

This rearrangement joins TRBV7-9 to TRBJ2-7; 7 bases match TRBD1. Near its end, the DNA agrees better with TRBJ2-1, so the J call may be wrong. Sequenced: blood. The source of this sequence is an older man in good health. CDR3 sequence reads: CASSRRQGGQFF. Here the CDR3 DNA reads TGTGCCAGCAGCCGGCGACAGGGTGGGCAGTTCTTC.